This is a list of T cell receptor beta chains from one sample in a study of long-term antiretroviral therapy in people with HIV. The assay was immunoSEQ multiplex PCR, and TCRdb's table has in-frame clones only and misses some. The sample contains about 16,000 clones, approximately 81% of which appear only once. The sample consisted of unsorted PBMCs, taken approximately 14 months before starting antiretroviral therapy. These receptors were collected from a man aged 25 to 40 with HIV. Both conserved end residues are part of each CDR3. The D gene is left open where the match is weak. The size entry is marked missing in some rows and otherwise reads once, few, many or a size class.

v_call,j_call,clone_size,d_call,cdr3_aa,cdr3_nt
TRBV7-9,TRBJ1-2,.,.,CASSVGRDYGYTF,TGTGCCAGCAGCGTAGGACGGGACTATGGCTACACCTTC
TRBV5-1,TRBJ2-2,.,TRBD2,CASSRLAGGTGELFF,TGCGCCAGCAGCCGGTTAGCGGGAGGCACCGGGGAGCTGTTTTTT
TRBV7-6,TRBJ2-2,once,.,CASSPVTPPAGELFF,TGTGCCAGCAGCCCCGTAACGCCGCCGGCCGGGGAGCTGTTTTTT
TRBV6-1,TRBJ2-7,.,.,CASSDGSEQYF,TGTGCCAGCAGTGACGGAAGCGAGCAGTACTTC
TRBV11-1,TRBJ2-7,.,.,CASSIKFSYEQYF,TGTGCCAGCAGTATTAAGTTCTCCTACGAGCAGTACTTC
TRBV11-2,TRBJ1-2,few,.,CASSLEPEGYHYGYTF,TGTGCCAGCAGCTTAGAGCCAGAGGGGTACCACTATGGCTACACCTTC
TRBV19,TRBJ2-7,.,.,CASSIAGEQYF,TGTGCCAGTAGTATTGCTGGCGAGCAGTACTTC
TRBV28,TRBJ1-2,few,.,CATLYNYGYTF,TGTGCCACCCTATACAACTATGGCTACACCTTC
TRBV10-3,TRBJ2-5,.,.,CAISDTYQETQYF,TGTGCCATCAGTGATACCTACCAAGAGACCCAGTACTTC
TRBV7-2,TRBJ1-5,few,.,CASSWQAGVNQPQHF,TGTGCCAGCAGCTGGCAGGCGGGGGTAAATCAGCCCCAGCATTTT
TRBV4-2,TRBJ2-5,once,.,CASSQDSGGWQETQYF,TGTGCCAGCAGCCAAGATTCGGGGGGCTGGCAAGAGACCCAGTACTTC
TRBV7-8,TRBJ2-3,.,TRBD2,CASSDSGMSTDTQYF,TGTGCCAGCAGCGATAGCGGGATGAGCACAGATACGCAGTATTTT
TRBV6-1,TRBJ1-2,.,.,CASRGDHGGYTF,TGTGCCAGCAGGGGGGACCACGGGGGCTACACCTTC
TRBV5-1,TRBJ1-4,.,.,CASSPSAGATNEKLFF,TGCGCCAGCAGCCCGTCCGCAGGTGCAACTAATGAAAAACTGTTTTTT
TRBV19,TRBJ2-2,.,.,CASSKIPGSTGELFF,TGTGCCAGTAGTAAGATACCAGGGTCCACCGGGGAGCTGTTTTTT